The clone carrying this T cell receptor (beta chain) was counted at least ten times. Its target is unknown. This entry comes from a study of CD8 T cells in ankylosing spondylitis. Study conclusions and caveats: Blood of patients with ankylosing spondylitis appeared to be characterized by a TCR beta motif of several highly homologous variants. Disease-linked clones were found to be CD8+ and relatively rare in peripheral blood. Matched ankylosing spondylitis synovial fluid reportedly contained a significantly enriched population of disease-linked clones.

Quantitative 5'-RACE with molecular barcodes generated TCR beta libraries. TCRdb analysed the 5' RACE reads with MiXCR anew, one entry per CDR3 protein. This sample has 200,000 to 300,000 distinct CDR3 sequences; 8.6% occur once, and the top ten carry approximately 6.2%. The length of the CDR3 is 16 residues. Trimming pared 6 bases from V and 0 bases from J, leaving 17 bases between. Germline V gene data show CDR1 as DFQATT and CDR2 as SNEGSKA (reference sequence). Specimen: blood, either unsorted or a sorted T cell fraction (not recorded which). The V call is TRBV20-1, the J call TRBJ1-4; D remains unclear. The clonotype comes from a male donor with ankylosing spondylitis or in good health (not recorded which). CDR3 sequence: CSALGIGVATNEKLFF. The CDR3 coding sequence is TGCAGTGCCCTCGGGATTGGGGTTGCAACTAATGAAAAACTGTTTTTT.